The 31 T cell receptor beta chains below all came from one sample that was sequenced in a study of T cells in Graves' hyperthyroidism and ophthalmopathy. There were TCR beta CDR3 regions amplified from RNA transcripts. RT-PCR in the first round (using the HTBI primer set) targeted the TCR CDR3. TCRdb re-called the multiplex PCR reads through MiXCR, storing one row per CDR3 protein. Of 300,000 to 350,000 distinct CDR3 sequences in the sample, 16% were seen once. The sample was blood. These receptor sequences come from a man younger than 45 with Graves' hyperthyroidism.

This clonotype has at least ten counts. This chain connects TRBV20-1 to TRBJ2-3, with 8 positions matching TRBD2. The CDR3 contains 17 residues. The germline CDR1 and CDR2 sequences are DFQATT and SNEGSKA (reference sequence). Trimming took 1 base from V and 0 from J; bases not matched to a gene: 9. CDR3 coding DNA: TGCAGTGCTAGAGTCCAGCGGGGGCGGTCTAGCACAGATACGCAGTATTTT. Translating gives CSARVQRGRSSTDTQYF.

The chain combines TRBV13 with TRBJ2-3; 12 bases line up with TRBD2. The CDR3 is made up of 17 amino acids. The V gene end was trimmed by 5 bases and the J gene end by 2 bases; junction bases not matched to a gene: 8. Germline CDR1 PRHDT, CDR2 FYEKMQ (reference sequence). In nucleotides, the CDR3 is TGTGCCAGCAGCCAACGGACTAGCGGGACCTACACAGATACGCAGTATTTT. This encodes CASSQRTSGTYTDTQYF.

This clonotype has just one count. A junction boundary mismatches the germline segment, possibly from a read error. The chain combines TRBV9 with TRBJ2-2; tentative D call: TRBD1 (5 bases). The germline gives CDR1 SGDLS, CDR2 YYNGEE. The CDR3 is 16 amino acids. The CDR3 DNA follows: TGTGCCAGCAGCCCGAGAACTGGGGCCAGCACCCGGGAGCTGTTTTTT. It is translated as CASSPRTGASTRELFF. The whole variable domain, filled in from reference TRBV9 and TRBJ2-2, reads DSGVTQTPKHLITATGQRVTLRCSPRSGDLSVYWYQQSLDQGLQFLIQYYNGEERAKGNILERFSAQQFPDLHSELNLSSLELGDSALYFCASSPRTGASTRELFFGEGSRLTVL.

This clonotype was counted only a few times. The chain uses TRBV30 and TRBJ2-5; D not certain. Germline V gene data show CDR1 as GTSNPN and CDR2 as SVGIG (reference sequence). The ends were cut back, 2 bases at V and 1 base at J, with 8 bases in the middle. The CDR3 has 13 amino acids. This CDR3 reads CAWSRQFQETQYF. The CDR3 nucleotides are TGTGCCTGGAGTAGGCAGTTCCAAGAGACCCAGTACTTC.

Many counts were recorded for this clonotype. One junction end disagrees with the germline gene, perhaps due to a read error. The chain links TRBV7-7 to TRBJ2-5; 13 bases align to TRBD2. The CDR3 length is 17 residues. Germline V gives CDR1 SSHAT, CDR2 FNYEAQ (reference sequence). CDR3 sequence reads: CASSLDGTSGVKETQYF. DNA for the CDR3: TGTGCTAGCAGCTTAGACGGGACTAGCGGGGTCAAAGAGACCCAGTACTTC.

This clonotype was seen ten or more times. CDR3 nucleotide sequence: TGTGCCAGCAGTTATCTAGGAGGGGAAGAGACCCAGTACTTC. It codes for CASSYLGGEETQYF. This rearrangement joins TRBV6-5 to TRBJ2-5; the D gene is possibly TRBD2 (6 bases). The CDR3 runs 14 residues. The V gene lost 3 bases and the J gene lost 3 bases, with 11 bases spanning the gap. Germline lookup yields CDR1 MNHEY and CDR2 SVGAGI.

The chain combines TRBV7-9 with TRBJ1-1, with D possibly matching TRBD1 (5 bases). The CDR3 extends over 15 amino acids. The V end was cut by 5 bases, the J end by 6 bases, with 19 bases between. Germline lookup yields CDR1 SEHNR and CDR2 FQNEAQ (reference sequence). CDR3 protein: CASSPQELQRAEAFF. Written as DNA, the CDR3 is TGTGCCAGCAGCCCACAGGAGCTACAACGCGCTGAAGCTTTCTTT.

Many counts were recorded for this clonotype. J is TRBJ2-1 and V is TRBV7-9; possible D gene TRBD2, 6 bases. The CDR3 runs 15 residues. The V gene lost 3 bases and the J gene lost 3 bases, with 12 bases spanning the gap. The germline V gene has CDR1 SEHNR and CDR2 FQNEAQ (reference sequence). The CDR3 loop reads CASSLEGPGYNEQFF. The CDR3 coding sequence is TGTGCCAGCAGCTTGGAGGGTCCGGGCTACAATGAGCAGTTCTTC.

Comment on this clonotype: One end of the junction fails to match germline, which may point to a read error. The chain recombines TRBV7-3 with TRBJ2-3; TRBD2 matches at 9 bases. The germline V gene has CDR1 SGHTA and CDR2 FQGTGA. The CDR3 is 16 residues long. The CDR3 DNA sequence: TGTGCCAGCAACCCGGGACTAGCTTCGGTCACAGATACGCACTATTTT. It specifies CASNPGLASVTDTHYF.

This clonotype was seen many times. The V and J genes are TRBV6-1 and TRBJ1-5, with 9 nucleotides matching TRBD1. The CDR3 is made up of 15 amino acids. V dropped 6 bases and J dropped 5; count of bases not matched to a gene: 8. Germline V lookup: CDR1 MNHNS, CDR2 SASEGT. The CDR3 nucleotides read TGTGCCAGCAGACGGGACAGGGACCATGATCAGCCCCAGCATTTT. It codes for CASRRDRDHDQPQHF.

This clonotype was recorded many times. The chain couples TRBV28 to TRBJ1-2, with no clear D. Germline CDR1 reads MDHEN; CDR2 reads SYDVKM. Deletions cut 1 base from V and 4 bases from J, with 10 bases between. This CDR3 is 14 amino acids long. CDR3 in amino acids: CASSLSTTVYGYTF. The CDR3 nucleotides read TGTGCCAGCAGTTTATCAACGACGGTCTATGGCTACACCTTC.

This clonotype was recorded at least ten times. This rearrangement joins TRBV20-1 to TRBJ2-3; 7 bases align to TRBD1. Unmatched junction bases numbered 4, after V lost 4 bases and J lost 3 bases. Germline V gene lookup returns CDR1 DFQATT and CDR2 SNEGSKA (reference sequence). CDR3 length: 13 amino acids. The CDR3, as DNA: TGCAGTGCTACTTGGACAGGAACAGATACGCAGTATTTT. Encoded protein: CSATWTGTDTQYF.

This clonotype showed up many times. The J gene is TRBJ2-3, the V gene TRBV2; D unresolved. Deletions cut 3 bases from V and 2 bases from J, with 6 bases between. The CDR3 contains 13 residues. Germline-derived CDR1 and CDR2 are SNHLY and FYNNEI. This CDR3 reads CASSDPLTDTQYF. The DNA of the CDR3 is TGTGCCAGCAGTGATCCACTCACAGATACGCAGTATTTT.

The V and J genes are TRBV9 and TRBJ2-1; D may be TRBD2 (6 bases). The V end was cut by 0 bases, the J end by 3 bases, with 10 bases between. Germline CDR1 SGDLS, CDR2 YYNGEE. The CDR3 length is 15 residues. The CDR3 here is CASSVELAGYNEQFF. For the CDR3, the DNA is TGTGCCAGCAGCGTAGAACTAGCAGGCTACAATGAGCAGTTCTTC.

This clonotype was counted ten times or more. CDR3 loop: CASSTVGGIETQYF. In DNA, the CDR3 is TGTGCCAGCAGCACAGTGGGGGGGATCGAGACCCAGTACTTC. The chain joins TRBV6-2 or TRBV6-3 to TRBJ2-5, with 7 bases fitting TRBD2. The V gene's germline CDR1 is MNHEY and CDR2 SVGEGT. This CDR3 is 14 amino acids long. Trimming took 6 bases from V and 5 from J; bases not matched to a gene: 9.

The chain uses TRBV9 and TRBJ2-3; D is unresolved. Germline CDR1 SGDLS, CDR2 YYNGEE. This CDR3 comprises 13 residues. The V end was cut by 1 base, the J end by 2 bases, with 5 bases between. CDR3 sequence: CASSVTDTDTQYF. The CDR3 DNA is TGTGCCAGCAGCGTAACCGACACAGATACGCAGTATTTT.

This clonotype showed up many times. The rearrangement joins TRBV30 to TRBJ2-5; 8 bases are a match to TRBD2. Trimming removed 0 bases from V and 2 bases from J; junction bases left unmatched: 5. Germline CDR1 reads GTSNPN; CDR2 reads SVGIG (reference sequence). The CDR3 length is 15 residues. Here the CDR3 reads CAWSVAGDGQETQYF. The CDR3 nucleotides are TGTGCCTGGAGTGTAGCGGGAGATGGTCAAGAGACCCAGTACTTC.

This clonotype was detected ten times or more. This chain joins TRBV12-5 and TRBJ2-3; D unresolved. The CDR3 totals 15 residues. Germline values: CDR1 LGHNT, CDR2 FRNRAP. Trimming shortened V by 2 bases and J by 8 bases, and 17 bases separated the two germline ends. Here the CDR3 DNA reads TGTGCTAGTGGTTTGCTAAAGGCCGAATCGGGTACGCAGTATTTT. Protein sequence: CASGLLKAESGTQYF.

There are a few counts of this clonotype. V and J are TRBV6-1 and TRBJ2-7, with D possibly TRBD2 on 5 matching bases. Germline V gene sequence: CDR1 MNHNS, CDR2 SASEGT. V lost 8 bases, J lost 2 bases, and 13 bases lay in between. The CDR3 runs to 13 residues. The CDR3 is CASGRGRTYEQYF. The CDR3 region has the DNA TGTGCCAGCGGGCGCGGGCGGACCTACGAGCAGTACTTC.

V usage is TRBV3-1 and J usage is TRBJ1-2, with 7 bases matching TRBD1. CDR1 and CDR2 from the germline V gene are LGHDT and YNNKEL (reference sequence). The J segment lost 8 bases and the V segment lost 1 base, leaving 13 bases of the junction unmatched. This CDR3 has 16 residues. The CDR3 region is CASSQVGNRDSGGYTF. In nucleotides, the CDR3 is TGTGCCAGCAGCCAAGTAGGCAACCGGGACAGCGGGGGCTACACCTTC.

This clonotype was recorded at least ten times. The CDR3 bases are TGTGCCAGCAGTTACCATCGGCAGGGAGGAAGAAACACCATATATTTT. Its translation is CASSYHRQGGRNTIYF. The J gene is TRBJ1-3, the V gene TRBV6-5; weak D call: TRBD1 (5 bases). V shed 2 bases and J shed 5 bases, with 16 bases lying between them. CDR1 and CDR2 from the germline V gene are MNHEY and SVGAGI. This CDR3 comprises 16 residues.

This clonotype came up many times. The V gene is TRBV12-3 or TRBV12-4, the J gene TRBJ2-2, with D perhaps assigned TRBD1 or TRBD2 (5 bases each). This CDR3 is 13 amino acids long. V gave up 2 bases and J gave up 7 bases, with 8 bases separating them. The chain's CDR3 is CASSLRDVGELFF. The DNA for the CDR3 is TGTGCCAGCAGTTTAAGGGACGTCGGGGAGCTGTTTTTT.

Written as DNA, the CDR3 is TGTGCCAGCAGCTTGGAAGGGCGGACGGGCAAAAACATTCAGTACTTC. Its translation: CASSLEGRTGKNIQYF. The rearrangement links TRBV5-5 to TRBJ2-4; no reliable D call. CDR3 size: 16 residues. Germline CDR1 and CDR2: SGHKS and YYEKEE (reference sequence). Between the trimmed V and J ends, which lost 0 bases and 3 bases, there was a span of 13 bases.

This clonotype was seen ten or more times. The chain couples TRBV27 to TRBJ2-1; D is perhaps TRBD2 (6 bases). With 4 bases removed from V and 0 bases from J, the gap between germline ends came to 16 bases. The germline CDR1 and CDR2 sequences are MNHEY and SMNVEV (reference sequence). The CDR3 is made up of 17 amino acids. The CDR3 coding sequence is TGTGCCAGCAGTTCCGGAGCGGGTCCGAGCTCCTACAATGAGCAGTTCTTC. Protein: CASSSGAGPSSYNEQFF.

This clonotype was found a few times. The chain uses TRBV2 and TRBJ2-1; 7 nucleotides line up with TRBD2. This CDR3 has 12 residues. J gave up 8 bases and V 3 bases, and 1 base lay outside the gene matches. Germline lookup yields CDR1 SNHLY and CDR2 FYNNEI. CDR3 sequence reads: CASSDSGDEQFF. The CDR3 bases are TGTGCCAGCAGTGACAGCGGGGATGAGCAGTTCTTC.

This clonotype was counted only a few times. The chain couples TRBV20-1 to TRBJ2-2, with D possibly matching TRBD1 (5 bases). The V end lost 6 bases, the J end lost 6 bases, and 14 bases lay between the germline ends. Germline lookup yields CDR1 DFQATT and CDR2 SNEGSKA (reference sequence). This CDR3 has 13 residues. The CDR3 nucleotides are TGCAGTGCCACTACAGGAGCCTCCGGGGAGCTGTTTTTT. Translated: CSATTGASGELFF.

On this clonotype: This may be a read error, as it is one base from a much larger clone. The V call is TRBV20-1, the J call TRBJ1-4; weak D call: TRBD1 (5 bases). The V end was cut by 2 bases, the J end by 8 bases, with 18 bases between. The CDR3 runs 15 residues. Germline values: CDR1 DFQATT, CDR2 SNEGSKA (reference sequence). The CDR3 here is CSARLAGIRGEKLFF. CDR3 DNA sequence: TGCAGTGCTAGACTGGCAGGGATCCGAGGGGAAAAACTGTTTTTT.

The chain couples TRBV6-2 or TRBV6-3 to TRBJ2-3; D not resolved. Trimming left V 0 bases short and J 0 bases short, with 10 bases between. Germline V lookup: CDR1 MNHEY, CDR2 SVGEGT. This CDR3 contains 16 residues. The CDR3 sequence: CASSYSILPSTDTQYF. CDR3 bases: TGTGCCAGCAGTTACTCGATCCTGCCTAGCACAGATACGCAGTATTTT.

The genes are TRBV11-2 and TRBJ2-3; D is undetermined. CDR3 length equals 11 residues. Germline V gene sequence: CDR1 SGHAT, CDR2 FQNNGV. V lost 0 bases and J 14 bases, leaving 9 bases between the germline ends. The CDR3 nucleotides read TGTGCCAGCAGCTTAGATCTAGTGACGTATTTT. Translated: CASSLDLVTYF.

Ten or more counts support this clonotype. The chain is built from TRBV27 and TRBJ1-5, with D uncertain. The CDR3 is 15 residues long. The V gene's germline CDR1 is MNHEY and CDR2 SMNVEV (reference sequence). Trimming removed 5 bases at V and 4 bases at J, with 15 bases between. The DNA of the CDR3 is TGTGCCAGCAGTCCTAGCGGGATGGGGAATCAGCCCCAGCATTTT. Translated: CASSPSGMGNQPQHF.

CDR3 nucleotide sequence: TGTGCCAGCTCACCCACGGGGAGCGGGACTTACAATGAGCAGTTCTTC. Translating gives CASSPTGSGTYNEQFF. This sequence joins TRBV18 and TRBJ2-1; 7 bases map to TRBD2. V lost 3 bases to trimming and J lost 4 bases; unmatched junction nucleotides: 9. Per the germline V gene, CDR1 is KGHSH and CDR2 is LQKENI. The CDR3 length is 16 residues. The variable domain in full, with the rest retrieved from reference TRBV18 and TRBJ2-1, is NAGVMQNPRHLVRRRGQEARLRCSPMKGHSHVYWYRQLPEEGLKFMVYLQKENIIDESGMPKERFSAEFPKEGPSILRIQQVVRGDSAAYFCASSPTGSGTYNEQFFGPGTRLTVL.